This T cell receptor beta chain was observed in a study of CD8 T cells in Susac syndrome. Overall study context: Blood was drawn from patients with Susac syndrome. At that point, they were therapy-naive, on corticosteroids, or on intravenous immunoglobulin alone.

RNA amounts of 0.5 to 1 ug underwent reverse transcription with random hexamers. TCRdb fed the immunoSEQ multiplex PCR reads into MiXCR, producing one record per CDR3 protein. Of 170,000 or so distinct CDR3 sequences in the sample, 85% to 95% are singletons; the top ten hold 0.085% to 0.1%. CDR3 length equals 14 residues. High-throughput TCR beta sequencing covered peripheral CD8+ and CD4+ T cells. The genes are TRBV21-1 and TRBJ2-7; TRBD2 was called by the table and not checked on the DNA. TRBV21-1 is given as a pseudogene. This TCR came from a human donor with Susac syndrome. The sample consisted of CD4+ T cells from PBMCs. CDR3 protein: CASSKSSGSYEQYF. Written as DNA, the CDR3 is TGTGCCAGCAGCAAGTCTAGCGGGAGCTACGAGCAGTACTTC.